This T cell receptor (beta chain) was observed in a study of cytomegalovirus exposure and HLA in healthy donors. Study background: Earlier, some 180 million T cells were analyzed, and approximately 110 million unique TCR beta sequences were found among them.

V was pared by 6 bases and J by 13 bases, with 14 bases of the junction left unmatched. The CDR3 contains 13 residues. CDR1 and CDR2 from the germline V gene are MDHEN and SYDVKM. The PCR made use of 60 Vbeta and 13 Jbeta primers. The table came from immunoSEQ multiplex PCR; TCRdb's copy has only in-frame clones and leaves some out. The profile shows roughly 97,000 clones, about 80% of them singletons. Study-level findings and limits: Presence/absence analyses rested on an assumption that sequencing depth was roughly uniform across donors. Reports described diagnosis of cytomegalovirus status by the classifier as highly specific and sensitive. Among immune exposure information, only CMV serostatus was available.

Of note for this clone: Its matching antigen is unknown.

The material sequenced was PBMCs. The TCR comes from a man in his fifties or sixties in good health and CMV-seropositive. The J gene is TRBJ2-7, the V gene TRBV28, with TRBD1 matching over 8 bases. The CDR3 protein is CASSPPPGTGCYF. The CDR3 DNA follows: TGTGCCAGCAGCCCTCCCCCAGGGACAGGTTGCTACTTC.